This T cell receptor beta chain originates from a study of low-dose radiotherapy and immunotherapy resistance in tumors. Across the study: Across 26 weeks, 13 Gy in total went to Cohort 2, delivered as 1 Gy per fraction every two weeks. On a schedule of every two weeks, intravenous cyclophosphamide at a dose of 200 mg/m2 was delivered one day before each radiation and immunotherapy administration.

TRAV- and TRBV-specific primers primed first-strand cDNA, covering alpha and beta chains. TCR amplification ran roughly 20 PCR cycles using constant-region and V-primer adapter primers. mRNA, after isolation, was amplified by in vitro transcription. TCRdb recomputed calls from the reads with MiXCR, one row per CDR3 protein. This table has about 58,000 distinct CDR3 sequences, 23% appearing once. Trimming cost V 3 bases and J 4 bases; bases outside gene matches: 9. Germline V gene sequence: CDR1 DFQATT, CDR2 SNEGSKA (reference sequence). The CDR3 sequence is 15 residues long. This clonotype was seen many times. Regarding time point: after trial treatment. The treatment is: LDRT plus nivolumab, ipilimumab, low-dose cyclophosphamide and aspirin (RACIN trial). The therapy administered to donors comprised nivolumab, ipilimumab, aspirin, low-dose cyclophosphamide and low-dose radiotherapy.

V is TRBV20-1 and J is TRBJ2-3; the match to TRBD2 covers 8 bases. The TCR comes from a male donor with prostate cancer. The source was PBMCs, collected after low-dose radiotherapy plus immunotherapy. The CDR3 is CSASGGLGTPDTQYF. CDR3 sequence (DNA): TGCAGTGCTAGTGGGGGACTAGGCACCCCAGATACGCAGTATTTT.